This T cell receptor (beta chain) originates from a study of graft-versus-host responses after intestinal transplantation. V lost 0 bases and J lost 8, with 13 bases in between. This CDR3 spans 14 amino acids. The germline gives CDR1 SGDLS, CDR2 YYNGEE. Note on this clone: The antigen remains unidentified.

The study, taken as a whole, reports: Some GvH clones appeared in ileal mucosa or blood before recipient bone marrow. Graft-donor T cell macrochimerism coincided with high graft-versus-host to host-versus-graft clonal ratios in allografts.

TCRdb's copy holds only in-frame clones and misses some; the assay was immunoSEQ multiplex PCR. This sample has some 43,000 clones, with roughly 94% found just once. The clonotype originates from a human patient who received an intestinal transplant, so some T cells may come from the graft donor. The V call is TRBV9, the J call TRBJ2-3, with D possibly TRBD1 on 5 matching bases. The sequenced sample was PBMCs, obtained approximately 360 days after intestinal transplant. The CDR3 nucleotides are TGTGCCAGCAGCGTAGGGCAGGGTTCCGGTACGCAGTATTTT. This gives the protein CASSVGQGSGTQYF.